These 6 T cell receptor beta chains originate from one sample sequenced in a study of a mutant IDH1 vaccine in newly diagnosed glioma. The repertoire was sequenced with immunoSEQ multiplex PCR; TCRdb's copy has only in-frame clones and lacks some. The sample lists about 98,000 clones, approximately 90% occurring once. The time point denotes: baseline, week 1 (first vaccination visit). Treatment noted: pre-vaccination baseline after standard-of-care therapy. This specimen was PBMCs, taken from a glioma patient treated with radiotherapy, temozolomide or both. The receptor source for this set is a woman aged 45-59 years with glioma.

The genes are TRBV18 and TRBJ2-5; 7 bases agree with TRBD2. Germline CDR1 and CDR2: KGHSH and LQKENI. The CDR3 spans 15 residues. V gave up 0 bases and J gave up 5 bases; unmatched junction bases: 6. The CDR3 protein is CASSPPVGGSETQYF. The CDR3 coding sequence is TGTGCCAGCTCACCACCGGTGGGAGGGAGTGAGACCCAGTACTTC.

This chain joins TRBV7-9 and TRBJ2-3; TRBD2 is a possible D gene (6 bases). The length of the CDR3 is 12 residues. Deletions cut 5 bases from V and 10 bases from J, with 13 bases between. CDR1 SEHNR and CDR2 FQNEAQ come from the germline V gene (reference sequence). This chain's CDR3 is CASSPRDLSQYF. In DNA form, the CDR3 reads TGTGCCAGCAGCCCAAGGGACTTGTCGCAGTATTTT.

The V and J genes are TRBV9 and TRBJ2-1, with D unclear. This CDR3 region has 14 residues. Trimming removed 5 bases at V and 0 bases at J, with 9 bases between. CDR1 and CDR2 (germline): SGDLS, YYNGEE. The chain's CDR3 is CASSPVDSYNEQFF. The CDR3 DNA reads as TGTGCCAGCAGTCCGGTCGACTCCTACAATGAGCAGTTCTTC. The variable domain in full, with the rest retrieved from reference TRBV9 and TRBJ2-1, is DSGVTQTPKHLITATGQRVTLRCSPRSGDLSVYWYQQSLDQGLQFLIQYYNGEERAKGNILERFSAQQFPDLHSELNLSSLELGDSALYFCASSPVDSYNEQFFGPGTRLTVL.

The chain couples TRBV5-1 to TRBJ2-2, with a tentative D call TRBD1 (6 bases). CDR1 and CDR2 (germline): SGHRS, YFSETQ. V was cut by 0 bases and J by 3 bases, with 12 bases left in between. This CDR3 spans 16 amino acids. CDR3 DNA: TGCGCCAGCAGCTTGGCCGGGACATTTTACACCGGGGAGCTGTTTTTT. This encodes CASSLAGTFYTGELFF. The full variable domain, its missing parts supplied by reference TRBV5-1 and TRBJ2-2, is KAGVTQTPRYLIKTRGQQVTLSCSPISGHRSVSWYQQTPGQGLQFLFEYFSETQRNKGNFPGRFSGRQFSNSRSEMNVSTLELGDSALYLCASSLAGTFYTGELFFGEGSRLTVL.

In its sample, this clone was seen a few times. The CDR3 reads CASSDVSRNQPQHF. CDR3 sequence (DNA): TGTGCCAGCAGTGATGTCAGCCGCAATCAGCCCCAGCATTTT. V and J are TRBV6-1 and TRBJ1-5; D not resolved. Germline V lookup: CDR1 MNHNS, CDR2 SASEGT. Trimming removed 3 bases at V and 2 bases at J, with 8 bases between. The CDR3 contains 14 residues.

The chain recombines TRBV10-3 with TRBJ2-3; possible D gene TRBD2, 6 bases. This CDR3 spans 13 amino acids. Trimming pared 8 bases from V and 5 bases from J, leaving 14 bases between. Germline assignment: CDR1 ENHRY and CDR2 SYGVKD. The CDR3 DNA is TGTGCCATCGTTGCGGGGCGCGGAGATACGCAGTATTTT. This translates into CAIVAGRGDTQYF.